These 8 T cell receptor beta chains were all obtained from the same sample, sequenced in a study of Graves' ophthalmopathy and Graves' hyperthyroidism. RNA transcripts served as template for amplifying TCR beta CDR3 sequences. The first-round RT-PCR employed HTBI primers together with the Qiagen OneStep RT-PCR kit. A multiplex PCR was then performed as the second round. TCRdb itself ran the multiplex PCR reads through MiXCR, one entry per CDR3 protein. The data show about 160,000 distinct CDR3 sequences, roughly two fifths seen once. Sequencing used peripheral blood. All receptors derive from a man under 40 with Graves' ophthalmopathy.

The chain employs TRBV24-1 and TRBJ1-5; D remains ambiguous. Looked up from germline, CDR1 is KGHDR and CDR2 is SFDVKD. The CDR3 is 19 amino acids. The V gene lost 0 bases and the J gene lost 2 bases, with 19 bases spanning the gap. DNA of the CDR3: TGTGCCACCAGTGATTTGAGGGCGCGAGAAAGAGACGGCAATCAGCCCCAGCATTTT. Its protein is CATSDLRARERDGNQPQHF.

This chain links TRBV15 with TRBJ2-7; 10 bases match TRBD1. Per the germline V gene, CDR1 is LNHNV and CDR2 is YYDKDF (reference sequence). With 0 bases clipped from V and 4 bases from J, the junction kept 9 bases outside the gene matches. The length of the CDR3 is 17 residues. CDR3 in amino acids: CATSRDIGDRGTYEQYF. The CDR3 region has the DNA TGTGCCACCAGCAGAGATATCGGGGACAGGGGTACGTACGAGCAGTACTTC.

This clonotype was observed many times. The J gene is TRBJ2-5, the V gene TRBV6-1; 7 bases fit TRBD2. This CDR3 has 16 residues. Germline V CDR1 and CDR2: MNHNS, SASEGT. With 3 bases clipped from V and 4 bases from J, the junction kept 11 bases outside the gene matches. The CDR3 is CASSDVWAGDGETQYF. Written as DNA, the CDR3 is TGTGCCAGCAGTGATGTGTGGGCGGGAGACGGAGAGACCCAGTACTTC.

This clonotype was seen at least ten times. The CDR3 sequence: CSAGQPGRTNQPQHF. CDR3 in DNA: TGCAGTGCTGGACAACCGGGCCGCACTAATCAGCCCCAGCATTTT. The gene calls are TRBV20-1 and TRBJ1-5; tentatively, D is TRBD1 (5 bases). V lost 5 bases to trimming and J lost 4 bases, with 18 bases between them. CDR3 size: 15 residues. In germline, CDR1 is DFQATT, CDR2 SNEGSKA (reference sequence).

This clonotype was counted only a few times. The CDR3 here is CASSLAHGTSGNYEQYF. The CDR3 nucleotides read TGTGCCAGCAGCTTAGCGCACGGGACTAGCGGGAACTACGAGCAGTACTTC. The chain has TRBV7-8 and TRBJ2-7; 13 positions agree with TRBD2. This CDR3 spans 17 amino acids. V was clipped by 0 bases and J by 3 bases; unmatched bases: 5. CDR1 SGHVS and CDR2 FQNEAQ come from the germline V gene.

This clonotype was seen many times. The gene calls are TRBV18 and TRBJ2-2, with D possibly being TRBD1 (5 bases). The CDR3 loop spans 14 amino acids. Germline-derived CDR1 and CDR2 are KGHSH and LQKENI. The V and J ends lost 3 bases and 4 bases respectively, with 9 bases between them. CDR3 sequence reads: CASSPDRSTGELFF. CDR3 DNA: TGTGCCAGCTCACCCGACAGATCCACCGGGGAGCTGTTTTTT.

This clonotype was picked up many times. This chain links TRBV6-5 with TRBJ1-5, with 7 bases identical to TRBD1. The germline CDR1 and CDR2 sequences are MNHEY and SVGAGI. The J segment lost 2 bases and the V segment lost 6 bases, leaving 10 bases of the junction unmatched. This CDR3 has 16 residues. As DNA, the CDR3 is TGTGCCAGCAGCCTAACTGGGACAGTAGGCAATCAGCCCCAGCATTTT. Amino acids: CASSLTGTVGNQPQHF.

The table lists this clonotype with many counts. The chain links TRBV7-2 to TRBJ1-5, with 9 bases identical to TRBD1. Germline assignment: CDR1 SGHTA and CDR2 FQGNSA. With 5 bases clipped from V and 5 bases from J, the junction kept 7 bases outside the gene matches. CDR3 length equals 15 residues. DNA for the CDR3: TGTGCCAGCAGCCGAACAGGGGGCGACGATCAGCCCCAGCATTTT. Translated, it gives CASSRTGGDDQPQHF.